The clone carrying this T cell receptor (beta chain) occurred a few times. Every donor was a healthy Caucasian. This entry comes from a study of identical twins. TCRdb analysed the 5' RACE reads with MiXCR anew, one entry per CDR3 protein. The repertoire holds 1,800,000 or so distinct CDR3 sequences, with roughly a third as singletons. Looked up from germline, CDR1 is DFQATT and CDR2 is SNEGSKA (reference sequence). V shed 0 bases and J 2 bases; nucleotides not matched to a gene: 4. CDR3 length equals 15 residues. This chain joins TRBV20-1 and TRBJ2-1; 7 nucleotides line up with TRBD2. The sequence was obtained from a newborn girl in good health. Sequencing input: cord blood. CDR3 loop: CSARELARPYNEQFF. CDR3 bases: TGCAGTGCTAGAGAACTAGCGCGACCCTACAATGAGCAGTTCTTC.